A selection of T cell receptor beta chains follows, all from one sample in a study of cytomegalovirus exposure and HLA in healthy donors. The repertoire was sequenced with immunoSEQ multiplex PCR; TCRdb's copy has only in-frame clones and lacks some. The sample yields 140,000 to 150,000 clones, approximately 94% seen once. The sample was PBMCs. Receptors were obtained from a man between 18 and 29 years old in good health and CMV-seropositive. CDR3s leave out the opening cysteine and the closing phenylalanine or tryptophan. Clone size is not always given. Where it is, it says once, few, many or a class for expanded clones.

V: TRBV25-1; J: TRBJ1-2; size: few; CDR3: ASSEWARPDYGYT
V: TRBV29-1; J: TRBJ1-2; size: -; CDR3: SVEEPGRAYGYT
V: TRBV2; J: TRBJ2-1; size: once; CDR3: ASSEASTGGSYNEQF
V: TRBV4-1; J: TRBJ2-2; size: -; CDR3: ASRPPGVVGELF
V: TRBV9; J: TRBJ2-1; size: -; CDR3: ASSGRTGEQF
V: TRBV5-4; J: TRBJ2-1; size: -; CDR3: ASSSRGQGINEQF
V: TRBV7-9; J: TRBJ2-6; size: -; CDR3: ASSGRGGSHSGANVLT
V: TRBV5-1; J: TRBJ2-7; size: -; CDR3: ASSFGTLGFSEQY
V: TRBV7-9; J: TRBJ2-5; size: -; CDR3: ASSPGQGAETQY
V: TRBV7-2; J: TRBJ2-1; size: -; CDR3: ASSRGSGRNEQF
V: TRBV2; J: TRBJ2-5; size: -; CDR3: ASSESGLGETQY
V: TRBV12-5; J: TRBJ2-1; size: -; CDR3: ASGSSGRLDNEQF
V: TRBV6-1; J: TRBJ2-2; size: -; CDR3: ASHYSGAGELF
V: TRBV5-1; J: TRBJ2-5; size: -; CDR3: ASSRRGETQY
V: TRBV7-2; J: TRBJ1-3; size: -; CDR3: ASSFGDSGNTIY
V: TRBV4-1; J: TRBJ2-7; size: -; CDR3: ASSQHVQSRVYEQY
V: TRBV28; J: TRBJ2-7; size: -; CDR3: ASDDRSSYEQY
V: TRBV7-6; J: TRBJ2-7; size: -; CDR3: ASSTFAGGPIEQY
V: TRBV19; J: TRBJ2-7; size: -; CDR3: ASSITGTGGNEQY
V: TRBV6-5; J: TRBJ2-7; size: -; CDR3: ASTRGPTYEQY
V: TRBV13; J: TRBJ2-1; size: -; CDR3: ASRPAGGRYEQF
V: TRBV27; J: TRBJ2-1; size: -; CDR3: ASSHVAGEVGNEQF
V: TRBV5-5; J: TRBJ2-1; size: once; CDR3: ASSDGSPPYNEQF
V: TRBV18; J: TRBJ2-2; size: -; CDR3: ASSPGQGGGTGELF
V: TRBV5-1; J: TRBJ2-5; size: -; CDR3: ASSLEAGKLRETQY
V: TRBV27; J: TRBJ2-7; size: -; CDR3: ASSLFGQGGRGNEQY
V: TRBV4-2; J: TRBJ2-1; size: -; CDR3: ASRLTGTGSASSYNEQF
V: TRBV5-1; J: TRBJ2-7; size: -; CDR3: ASSRGVSGRFTYEQY
V: TRBV27; J: TRBJ1-6; size: -; CDR3: ASSLSGQAPLGSPLH
V: TRBV28; J: TRBJ1-1; size: once; CDR3: ASGLGQGVVGTEAF
V: TRBV5-4; J: TRBJ2-3; size: -; CDR3: ASSLRGWDISTDTQY
V: TRBV28; J: TRBJ1-1; size: -; CDR3: ASGDTFLNTEAF
V: TRBV19; J: TRBJ2-5; size: -; CDR3: ASSRRGEETQY
V: TRBV5-1; J: TRBJ2-7; size: -; CDR3: ASQGAQGKTYEQY
V: TRBV7-8; J: TRBJ2-7; size: -; CDR3: ASSRGTGSTYEQY
V: TRBV15; J: TRBJ1-5; size: -; CDR3: ATSRDLGAGQPQH
V: TRBV28; J: TRBJ1-4; size: -; CDR3: ASSFAGTANEKLF
V: TRBV6-5; J: TRBJ2-1; size: -; CDR3: SVSGQGGDEQF
V: TRBV25-1; J: TRBJ1-5; size: -; CDR3: ASTEFPDSNQPQH
V: TRBV5-1; J: TRBJ2-3; size: -; CDR3: ASSPGLYTDTQY
V: TRBV7-2; J: TRBJ1-2; size: -; CDR3: ASSLTWRENGYT
V: TRBV6-5; J: TRBJ2-2; size: -; CDR3: ASSYIISGIAGELF
V: TRBV5-4; J: TRBJ2-3; size: -; CDR3: ASSLEPKGVSDTQY
V: TRBV7-2; J: TRBJ2-1; size: -; CDR3: ASSPLGEGDEQF
V: TRBV28; J: TRBJ1-2; size: -; CDR3: ASSLRTGGYT
V: TRBV28; J: TRBJ2-5; size: -; CDR3: ASSATSGRTETQY
V: TRBV6-4; J: TRBJ2-1; size: once; CDR3: ASSDSQPNLYNEQF
V: TRBV9; J: TRBJ2-2; size: -; CDR3: ASSAPLGETGELF
V: TRBV6-1; J: TRBJ1-5; size: -; CDR3: ASSESWASNQPQH
V: TRBV4-1; J: TRBJ2-2; size: -; CDR3: ASSQELAGIGGTGELF
V: TRBV10-3; J: TRBJ2-1; size: -; CDR3: AISESERAGNEQF
V: TRBV6-1; J: TRBJ1-1; size: -; CDR3: ASGDRQATEAF
V: TRBV25-1; J: TRBJ2-3; size: -; CDR3: ATPGTSERTDTQY
V: TRBV11-2; J: TRBJ1-2; size: few; CDR3: ASSLTGQGDYGYT
V: TRBV30; J: TRBJ2-2; size: -; CDR3: AWMAHRGGELF